This TCR beta chain was documented in a study of shared clonotypes between healthy human individuals. This clone showed up just a few times. This sample also contains other DNA sequences that code for the same CDR3. The repertoire was sequenced with immunoSEQ multiplex PCR; TCRdb's copy has only in-frame clones and lacks some. Of 450,000 to 600,000 clones detected, approximately 79% appear once; the ten largest clones hold approximately 13%. This CDR3 is built from 15 residues. Germline assignment: CDR1 SGHTA and CDR2 FQGNSA. The junction had 7 bases not matched to a gene; V was cut back by 5 bases and J by 3 bases.

Sequenced: PBMCs. The chain employs TRBV7-2 and TRBJ2-7; 10 nucleotides align to TRBD2. This TCR was recovered from a middle-aged woman in good health. Some clones in this sample may be carry-over from other donors' samples. DNA for the CDR3: TGTGCCAGCAGCGTGTCTAGCGGGAGTAGCTACGAGCAGTACTTC. Protein: CASSVSSGSSYEQYF.